Listed below are T cell receptor beta chains from one sample, sequenced in a study of control samples from healthy donors and cancer patients. Clones were sequenced by immunoSEQ multiplex PCR, and TCRdb holds only the in-frame ones, with some missing. The sample lists 150,000 to 200,000 clones, 90% seen once, with roughly 1.5% in the top ten. The sequencing input was blood. Source of these receptors: a woman in her forties or fifties in good health. Each CDR3 is given with its conserved first and last residue.

V	J	CDR3
TRBV9	TRBJ2-7	CASSQTQGYEQYF
TRBV4-3	TRBJ1-1	CASSLGGEVTEAFF
TRBV3-1/TRBV3-2	TRBJ2-5	CASSPGGTQYF
TRBV19	TRBJ1-1	CASSIASTSLGATEAFF
TRBV11-1	TRBJ2-7	CASSLTASGFYEQYF
TRBV11-1	TRBJ2-1	CASSLDGLPYNEQFF
TRBV5-6	TRBJ2-7	CASSLRRSSYEQYF
TRBV7-2	TRBJ1-1	CASSSRQGARTEAFF
TRBV28	TRBJ1-1	CASSSILDGGLLAFF
TRBV2	TRBJ2-4	CASSEVQGWDKNIQYF
TRBV27	TRBJ2-5	CASSSIPRETQYF
TRBV5-1	TRBJ2-4	CASSGGQGAKNIQYF
TRBV5-6	TRBJ1-2	CASSLMRRGTNYGYTF
TRBV27	TRBJ1-1	CASSSRGFMNTEAFF
TRBV5-1	TRBJ2-2	CASSLDSANTGELFF
TRBV9	TRBJ2-7	CASSVGGGKGLAGGQSYEQYF
TRBV11-2	TRBJ2-1	CASSFPGLALGTEQFF
TRBV3-1/TRBV3-2	TRBJ2-7	CASSQDLGVRSYEQYF
TRBV9	TRBJ1-2	CGLGAGGYTF
TRBV27	TRBJ1-2	CASTHLVGGDGYTF
TRBV7-3	TRBJ2-1	CASSQTRDNEQFF
TRBV5-4	TRBJ1-6	CASSLGGDRLNSPLHF
TRBV4-1	TRBJ1-2	CASSQDQVGGARGYGYTF
TRBV9	TRBJ1-2	CASSAGSPDYGYTF
TRBV15	TRBJ1-5	CATSSTINQPQHF
TRBV29-1	TRBJ2-6	CSVAESGANVLTF
TRBV25-1	TRBJ2-3	CASSESGGPADTQYF
TRBV6-1	TRBJ1-1	CASSEGHRNTEAFF
TRBV6-5	TRBJ2-7	CASRETGEYF
TRBV5-4	TRBJ2-3	CASYSGTRGDTQYF
TRBV29-1	TRBJ1-2	CSVDPGGLNYGYTF
TRBV30	TRBJ1-1	CAWEGARGEAFF
TRBV27	TRBJ1-3	CASSTSLGENSRNTIYF
TRBV7-9	TRBJ2-3	CASSSTKLGGDTQYF
TRBV28	TRBJ1-2	CASSDPSYGYTF
TRBV19	TRBJ1-5	CASSTNRGVLPQHF
TRBV27	TRBJ1-2	CASSSIDLIPDPTF
TRBV27	TRBJ1-6	CASSPTTGSLNSPLHF
TRBV3-1/TRBV3-2	TRBJ2-3	CASSQGAGSTDTQYF
TRBV5-1	TRBJ1-4	CASSLTTTNEKLFF
TRBV5-8	TRBJ2-7	CASSLRGSLGEQYF
TRBV20-1	TRBJ2-3	CSASKSPGLALSDTQYF
TRBV19	TRBJ2-7	CASGVSGGTYEQYF
TRBV19	TRBJ2-1	CASSWTSGGYTYNEQFF
TRBV7-3	TRBJ1-1	CASSPGPGMNTEAFF
TRBV29-1	TRBJ2-7	CSSTHSRGEQYF
TRBV7-9	TRBJ2-3	CASSLAEVPTQYF
TRBV7-8	TRBJ1-2	CASSLRLPPDGYTF
TRBV2	TRBJ1-2	CARGERDSYGYTF
TRBV7-2	TRBJ2-1	CASNLVPLPGQANNEQFF
TRBV7-9	TRBJ1-4	CASSLGSGGQADEKLFF
TRBV6-5	TRBJ1-1	CASSSGVNEAFF
TRBV7-9	TRBJ2-5	CASSMGQVETQYF
TRBV27	TRBJ2-1	CASLKWGRGSYNEQFF
TRBV7-3	TRBJ1-5	CASSLEGSQPQHF
TRBV6-5	TRBJ2-1	CASNDHYNEQFF
TRBV18	TRBJ1-3	CASAVGQGSSGNTIYF
TRBV7-7	TRBJ2-1	CASSRLAGNYNEQFF
TRBV4-2	TRBJ2-5	CASSQAKQETQYF